This T cell receptor beta chain derives from a study of blood T cell repertoires in COVID-19. The table came from immunoSEQ multiplex PCR; TCRdb's copy has only in-frame clones and leaves some out. The data hold fewer than 200,000 clones, with roughly 70% observed a single time. This receptor was identified in a woman aged 80 or older with acute or convalescent COVID-19. The sample consisted of peripheral blood.

The CDR3 protein is CASSRGGQAGYEQFF. In nucleotides, the CDR3 is TGTGCCAGCAGCCGGGGGGGGCAGGCCGGGTATGAGCAGTTCTTC. The genes are TRBV7-8 and TRBJ2-1, with TRBD2 matching over 8 bases. The germline V gene encodes CDR1 SGHVS and CDR2 FQNEAQ. The CDR3 has 15 residues. Germline trimming cut 5 bases from V and 8 bases from J; bases unmatched to any gene: 11.